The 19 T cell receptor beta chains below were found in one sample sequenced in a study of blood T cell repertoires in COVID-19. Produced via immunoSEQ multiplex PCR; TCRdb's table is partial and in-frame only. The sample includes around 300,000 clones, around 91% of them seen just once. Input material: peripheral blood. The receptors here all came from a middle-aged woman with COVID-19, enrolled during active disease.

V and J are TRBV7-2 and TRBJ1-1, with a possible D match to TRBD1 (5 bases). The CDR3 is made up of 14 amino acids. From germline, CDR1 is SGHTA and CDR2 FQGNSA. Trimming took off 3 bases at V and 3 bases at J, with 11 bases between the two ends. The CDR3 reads CASSFQGGDTEAFF. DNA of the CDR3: TGTGCCAGCAGCTTTCAGGGTGGGGACACTGAAGCTTTCTTT.

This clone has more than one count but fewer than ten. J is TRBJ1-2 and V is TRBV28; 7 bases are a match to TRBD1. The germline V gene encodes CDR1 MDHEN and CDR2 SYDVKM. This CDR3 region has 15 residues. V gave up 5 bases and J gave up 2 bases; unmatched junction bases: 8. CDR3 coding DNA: TGTGCCAGCAGTCCCTGGACAGGCGCCAACTATGGCTACACCTTC. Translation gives CASSPWTGANYGYTF.

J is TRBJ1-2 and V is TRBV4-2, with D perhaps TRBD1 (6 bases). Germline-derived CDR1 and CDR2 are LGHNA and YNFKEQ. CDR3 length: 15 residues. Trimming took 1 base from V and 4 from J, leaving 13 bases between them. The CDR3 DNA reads TGTGCCAGCAGCCAAGCGACAGGCGAGGGCTATGGCTACACCTTC. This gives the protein CASSQATGEGYGYTF.

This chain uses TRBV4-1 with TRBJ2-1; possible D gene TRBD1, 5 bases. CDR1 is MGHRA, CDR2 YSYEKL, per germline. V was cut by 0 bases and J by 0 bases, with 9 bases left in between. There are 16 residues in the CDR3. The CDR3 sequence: CASSQDRVSSYNEQFF. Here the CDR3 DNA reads TGCGCCAGCAGCCAAGACAGGGTTAGCTCCTACAATGAGCAGTTCTTC.

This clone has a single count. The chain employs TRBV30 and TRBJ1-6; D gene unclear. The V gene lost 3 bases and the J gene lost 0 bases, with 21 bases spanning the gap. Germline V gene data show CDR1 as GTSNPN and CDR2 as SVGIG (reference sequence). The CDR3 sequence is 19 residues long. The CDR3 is CAWSFETPGRGSYNSPLHF. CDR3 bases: TGTGCCTGGAGCTTTGAGACTCCCGGCAGAGGCTCCTATAATTCACCCCTCCACTTT.

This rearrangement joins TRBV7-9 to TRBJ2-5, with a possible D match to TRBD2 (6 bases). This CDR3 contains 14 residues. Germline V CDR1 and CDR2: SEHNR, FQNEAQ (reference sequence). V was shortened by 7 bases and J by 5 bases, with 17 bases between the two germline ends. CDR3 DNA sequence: TGTGCCAGCACCCAGATAAGCCGGGGGGAGACCCAGTACTTC. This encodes CASTQISRGETQYF.

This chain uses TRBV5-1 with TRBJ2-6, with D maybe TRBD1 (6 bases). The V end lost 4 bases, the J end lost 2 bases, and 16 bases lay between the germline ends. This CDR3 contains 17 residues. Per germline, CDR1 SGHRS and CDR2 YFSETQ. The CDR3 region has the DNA TGCGCCAGCAGCATAAGGACAGACCGTCCTGGGGCCAACGTCCTGACTTTC. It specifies CASSIRTDRPGANVLTF. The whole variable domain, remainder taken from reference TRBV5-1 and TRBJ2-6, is KAGVTQTPRYLIKTRGQQVTLSCSPISGHRSVSWYQQTPGQGLQFLFEYFSETQRNKGNFPGRFSGRQFSNSRSEMNVSTLELGDSALYLCASSIRTDRPGANVLTFGAGSRLTVL.

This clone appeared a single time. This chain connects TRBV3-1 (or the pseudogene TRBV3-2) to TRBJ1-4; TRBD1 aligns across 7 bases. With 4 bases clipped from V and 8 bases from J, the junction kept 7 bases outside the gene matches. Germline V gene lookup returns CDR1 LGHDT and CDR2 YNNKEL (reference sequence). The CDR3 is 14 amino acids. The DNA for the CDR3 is TGTGCCAGCAGCCCCCGACAGGGTCGGGAAAAACTGTTTTTT. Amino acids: CASSPRQGREKLFF.

The chain's CDR3 is CASSIAAGTDTQYF. DNA of the CDR3: TGTGCCAGTAGTATAGCTGCAGGCACAGATACGCAGTATTTT. The chain recombines TRBV19 with TRBJ2-3; D unresolved. V was trimmed by 1 base and J by 1 base, leaving 6 bases between them. This CDR3 is 14 amino acids long. The germline V gene has CDR1 LNHDA and CDR2 SQIVND (reference sequence).

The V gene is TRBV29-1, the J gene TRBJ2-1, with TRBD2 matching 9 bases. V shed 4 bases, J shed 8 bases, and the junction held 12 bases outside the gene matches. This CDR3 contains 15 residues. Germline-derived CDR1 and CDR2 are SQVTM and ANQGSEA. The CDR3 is CSVVPIAGAGDEQFF. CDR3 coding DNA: TGCAGCGTTGTCCCAATAGCGGGAGCGGGCGATGAGCAGTTCTTC.

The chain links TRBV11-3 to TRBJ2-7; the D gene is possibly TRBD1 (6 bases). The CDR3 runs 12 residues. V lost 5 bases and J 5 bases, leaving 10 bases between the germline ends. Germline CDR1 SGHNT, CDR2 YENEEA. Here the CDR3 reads CASSQDSDEQYF. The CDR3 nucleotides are TGTGCCAGCAGCCAGGACAGCGACGAGCAGTACTTC.

The DNA for the CDR3 is TGTGCCAGCAGCCGCCAGGGGGCAGGAGAGACCCAGTACTTC. Its translation is CASSRQGAGETQYF. The V and J genes are TRBV7-2 and TRBJ2-5; 8 bases agree with TRBD1. CDR1 is SGHTA and CDR2 is FQGNSA in the germline V gene. This CDR3 is 14 amino acids long. V lost 5 bases, J lost 4 bases, and 6 bases stayed unmatched.

For the CDR3, the DNA is TGCAGCGTTGAAGACCCGGGGGGCCTGCTAGGATACCAAGAGACCCAGTACTTC. Its translation is CSVEDPGGLLGYQETQYF. The chain couples TRBV29-1 to TRBJ2-5, with TRBD2 as a possible D gene (7 bases). Germline assignment: CDR1 SQVTM and CDR2 ANQGSEA. Trimming cost V 0 bases and J 0 bases, with 20 bases left between them. The CDR3 has 18 residues.

The CDR3 DNA sequence: TGTGCCAGCGGGGACAGCTCCTACGAGCAGTACTTC. As protein: CASGDSSYEQYF. The chain is built from TRBV3-1 (or the pseudogene TRBV3-2) and TRBJ2-7; 7 bases fit TRBD1. The CDR3 is 12 amino acids. Trimming took 8 bases from V and 0 from J; bases not matched to a gene: 1. Germline assignment: CDR1 LGHDT and CDR2 YNNKEL (reference sequence).

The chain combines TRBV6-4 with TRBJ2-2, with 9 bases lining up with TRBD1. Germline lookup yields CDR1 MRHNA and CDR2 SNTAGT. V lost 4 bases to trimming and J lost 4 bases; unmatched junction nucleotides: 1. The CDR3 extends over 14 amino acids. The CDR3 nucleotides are TGTGCCAGCAGTGCGACAGGGGGCACCGGGGAGCTGTTTTTT. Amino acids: CASSATGGTGELFF.

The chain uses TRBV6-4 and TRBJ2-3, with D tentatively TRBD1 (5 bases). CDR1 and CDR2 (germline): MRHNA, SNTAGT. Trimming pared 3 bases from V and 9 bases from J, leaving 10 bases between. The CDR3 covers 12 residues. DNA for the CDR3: TGTGCCAGCAGTGATAGGGGTGGAACGCAGTATTTT. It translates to CASSDRGGTQYF.

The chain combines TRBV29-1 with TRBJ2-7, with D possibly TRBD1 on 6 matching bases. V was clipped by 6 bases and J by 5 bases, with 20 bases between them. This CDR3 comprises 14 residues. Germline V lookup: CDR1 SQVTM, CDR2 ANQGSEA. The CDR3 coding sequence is TGCAGCGTCGAAAAAACAGGGCTGGGAGACGAGCAGTACTTC. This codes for CSVEKTGLGDEQYF.

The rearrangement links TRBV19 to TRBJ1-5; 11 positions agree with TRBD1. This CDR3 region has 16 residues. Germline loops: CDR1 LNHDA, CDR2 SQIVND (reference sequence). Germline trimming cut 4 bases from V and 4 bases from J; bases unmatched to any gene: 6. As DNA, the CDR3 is TGTGCCAGTAGTAGGGGGGACAGGGGGATTAATCAGCCCCAGCATTTT. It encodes CASSRGDRGINQPQHF.

CDR3 amino acids: CASSYLGTGSEQYF. The CDR3 nucleotides are TGTGCCAGCAGTTACTTGGGGACCGGGAGCGAGCAGTACTTC. The chain joins TRBV6-5 to TRBJ2-7; D might be TRBD2 (6 bases). Trimming left V 1 base short and J 6 bases short, with 13 bases between. Germline V CDR1 and CDR2: MNHEY, SVGAGI. CDR3 length equals 14 residues.